The 4 T cell receptor beta chains presented below share a single source sample, sequenced in a study of shared clonotypes between healthy human individuals. The method was immunoSEQ multiplex PCR; TCRdb's version includes in-frame clones alone and lacks a portion of them. The sample has some 2,000,000 clones; under 97% are singletons. Sequences were obtained from naive CD4+ T cells sorted from blood. Subset noted: CD45RA+ positively selected. The receptor set was obtained from a man aged 18 to 35 in good health.

This chain connects TRBV5-1 to TRBJ2-3, with 7 bases matching TRBD1. This CDR3 contains 15 residues. Germline V gene sequence: CDR1 SGHRS, CDR2 YFSETQ. V shed 5 bases, J shed 3 bases, and the junction held 9 bases outside the gene matches. The DNA of the CDR3 is TGCGCCAGCAGATTTACAGGGGAAAGGACAGATACGCAGTATTTT. It is translated as CASRFTGERTDTQYF.

The chain employs TRBV7-9 and TRBJ1-4, with 8 bases matching TRBD1. The CDR3 loop spans 15 amino acids. The germline CDR1 and CDR2 sequences are SEHNR and FQNEAQ (reference sequence). The J segment lost 7 bases and the V segment lost 6 bases, leaving 10 bases of the junction unmatched. The CDR3 DNA follows: TGTGCCAGCAGACAAGGACAGGGAAATTTTGAAAAACTGTTTTTT. Its protein is CASRQGQGNFEKLFF. Supplemented by reference TRBV7-9 and TRBJ1-4, the full variable domain reads DTGVSQNPRHKITKRGQNVTFRCDPISEHNRLYWYRQTLGQGPEFLTYFQNEAQLEKSRLLSDRFSAERPKGSFSTLEIQRTEQGDSAMYLCASRQGQGNFEKLFFGSGTQLSVL.

This sequence joins TRBV7-8 and TRBJ2-5, with 7 nucleotides matching TRBD1. The germline V gene has CDR1 SGHVS and CDR2 FQNEAQ. This CDR3 comprises 12 residues. V was pared by 3 bases and J by 12 bases, with 7 bases of the junction left unmatched. CDR3 DNA sequence: TGTGCCAGCAGCTTGGGCTCCGGGACAGAGTACTTC. This sequence encodes CASSLGSGTEYF. Full variable domain (remainder filled in from reference TRBV7-8 and TRBJ2-5): GAGVSQSPRYKVAKRGQDVALRCDPISGHVSLFWYQQALGQGPEFLTYFQNEAQLDKSGLPSDRFFAERPEGSVSTLKIQRTQQEDSAVYLCASSLGSGTEYFGPGTRLLVL.

This chain links TRBV4-1 with TRBJ2-5; 11 nucleotides match TRBD2. The length of the CDR3 is 16 residues. Germline assignment: CDR1 MGHRA and CDR2 YSYEKL. V lost 5 bases and J lost 5; bases outside the gene matches: 10. CDR3 in DNA: TGCGCCAGCAGCGATACCCCGGGACTAGCGGTGGAGACCCAGTACTTC. Protein: CASSDTPGLAVETQYF.